The source of this TCR beta chain is a study of cytomegalovirus exposure and HLA in healthy donors. Concerning this clone itself: The antigen is not known.

Data came from immunoSEQ multiplex PCR; TCRdb stores just in-frame clones and leaves some out. The table has 75,000 to 95,000 clones, 96% seen once. V was trimmed by 3 bases and J by 4 bases, leaving 10 bases between them. The CDR3 has 15 amino acids. In germline, CDR1 is SGHTA, CDR2 FQGNSA. Overall study findings and caveats: A list of approximately 160 TCR beta chains associated with cytomegalovirus was given.

The sequence was obtained from a man aged 18 to 30 in good health and CMV-seronegative. The chain couples TRBV7-2 to TRBJ2-6; TRBD2 might be the D (7 bases). The sample taken for sequencing was PBMCs. The CDR3 spells CASSFGGTGANVLTF. The CDR3 DNA reads TGTGCCAGCAGCTTCGGGGGGACAGGGGCCAACGTCCTGACTTTC. The full variable domain, rest sourced from reference TRBV7-2 and TRBJ2-6, is GAGVSQSPSNKVTEKGKDVELRCDPISGHTALYWYRQSLGQGLEFLIYFQGNSAPDKSGLPSDRFSAERTGGSVSTLTIQRTQQEDSAVYLCASSFGGTGANVLTFGAGSRLTVL.